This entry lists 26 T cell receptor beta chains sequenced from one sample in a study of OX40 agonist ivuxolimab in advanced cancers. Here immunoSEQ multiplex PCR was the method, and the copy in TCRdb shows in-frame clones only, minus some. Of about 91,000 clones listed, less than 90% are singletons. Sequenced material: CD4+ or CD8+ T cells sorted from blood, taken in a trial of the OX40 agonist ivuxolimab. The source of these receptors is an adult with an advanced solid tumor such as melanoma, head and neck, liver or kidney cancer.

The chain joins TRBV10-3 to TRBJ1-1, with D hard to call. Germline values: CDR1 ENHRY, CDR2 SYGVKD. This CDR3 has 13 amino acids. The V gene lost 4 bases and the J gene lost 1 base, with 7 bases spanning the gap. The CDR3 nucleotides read TGTGCCATCAGTGGAGGGAAGAACACTGAAGCTTTCTTT. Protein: CAISGGKNTEAFF.

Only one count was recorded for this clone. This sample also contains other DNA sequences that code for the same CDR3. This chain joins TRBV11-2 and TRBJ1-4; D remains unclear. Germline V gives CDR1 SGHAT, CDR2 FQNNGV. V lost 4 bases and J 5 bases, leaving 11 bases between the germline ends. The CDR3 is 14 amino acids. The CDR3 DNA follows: TGTGCCAGCAGCTCTCGGACGGGGAATGAAAAACTGTTTTTT. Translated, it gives CASSSRTGNEKLFF.

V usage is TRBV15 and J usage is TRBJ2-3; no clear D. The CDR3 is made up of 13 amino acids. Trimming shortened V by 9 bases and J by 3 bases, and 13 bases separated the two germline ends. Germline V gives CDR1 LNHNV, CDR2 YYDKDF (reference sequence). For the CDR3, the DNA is TGTGCCACTTTAGTTTGGGGAACAGATACGCAGTATTTT. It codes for CATLVWGTDTQYF.

CDR3 DNA sequence: TGTGCCAGCAGTTTATTTGTGGACTCCTACGAGCAGTACTTC. Its translation: CASSLFVDSYEQYF. The chain links TRBV27 to TRBJ2-7; no reliable D call. Germline CDR1 MNHEY, CDR2 SMNVEV (reference sequence). The V gene lost 1 base and the J gene lost 0 bases, with 7 bases spanning the gap. The CDR3 sequence is 14 residues long.

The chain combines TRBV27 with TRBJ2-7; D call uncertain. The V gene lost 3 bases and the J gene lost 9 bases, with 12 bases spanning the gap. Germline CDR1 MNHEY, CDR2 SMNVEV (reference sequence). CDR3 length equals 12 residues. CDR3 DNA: TGTGCCAGCAGTTTTTCGGGTGTCCGGCAGTACTTC. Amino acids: CASSFSGVRQYF.

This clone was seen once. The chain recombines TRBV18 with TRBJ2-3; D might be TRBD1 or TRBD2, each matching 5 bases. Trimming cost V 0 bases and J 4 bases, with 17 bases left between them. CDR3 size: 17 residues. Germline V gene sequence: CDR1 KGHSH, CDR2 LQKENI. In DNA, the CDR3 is TGTGCCAGCTCACCACCGGGTTTCGGGGCCAGCTCAGATACGCAGTATTTT. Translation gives CASSPPGFGASSDTQYF.

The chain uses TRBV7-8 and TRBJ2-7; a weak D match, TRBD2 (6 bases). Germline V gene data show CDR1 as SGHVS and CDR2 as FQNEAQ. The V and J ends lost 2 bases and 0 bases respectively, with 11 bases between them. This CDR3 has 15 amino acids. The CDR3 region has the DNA TGTGCCAGCAGCTTAACGACGGGAGACTCCTACGAGCAGTACTTC. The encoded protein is CASSLTTGDSYEQYF.

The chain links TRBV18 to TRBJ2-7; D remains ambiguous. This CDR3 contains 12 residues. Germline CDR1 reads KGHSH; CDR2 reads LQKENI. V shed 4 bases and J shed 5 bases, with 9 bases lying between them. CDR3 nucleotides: TGTGCCAGCTCACAAGACGGAAACGAGCAGTACGTC. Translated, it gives CASSQDGNEQYV.

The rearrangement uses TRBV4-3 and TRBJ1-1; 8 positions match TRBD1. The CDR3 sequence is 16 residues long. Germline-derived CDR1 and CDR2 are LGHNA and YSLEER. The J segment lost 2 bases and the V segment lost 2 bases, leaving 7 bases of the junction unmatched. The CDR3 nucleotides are TGCGCCAGCAGCCAAACCTCGGACAGGGATAACACTGAAGCTTTCTTT. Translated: CASSQTSDRDNTEAFF.

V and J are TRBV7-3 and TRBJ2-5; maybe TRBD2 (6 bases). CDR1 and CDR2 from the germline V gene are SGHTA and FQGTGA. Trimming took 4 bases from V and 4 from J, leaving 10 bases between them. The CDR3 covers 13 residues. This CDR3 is CASSSRDSETQYF. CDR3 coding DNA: TGTGCCAGCAGCTCCCGGGACTCAGAGACCCAGTACTTC. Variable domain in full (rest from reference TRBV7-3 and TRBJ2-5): GAGVSQTPSNKVTEKGKYVELRCDPISGHTALYWYRQSLGQGPEFLIYFQGTGAADDSGLPNDRFFAVRPEGSVSTLKIQRTERGDSAVYLCASSSRDSETQYFGPGTRLLVL.

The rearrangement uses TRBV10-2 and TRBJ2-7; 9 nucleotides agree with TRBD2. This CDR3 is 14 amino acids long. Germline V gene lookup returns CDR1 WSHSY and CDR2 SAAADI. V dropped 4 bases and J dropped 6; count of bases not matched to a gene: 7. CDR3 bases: TGCGCCAGCAGTGGCGGGGGGGCGGAGAGCGAGCAGTACTTC. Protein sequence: CASSGGGAESEQYF.

CDR3 DNA: TGTGCCAGCAGCCAAGCGGGCTATGGGCCAGCGGGGGGGGGCATAGAGACCCAGTACTTC. This gives the protein CASSQAGYGPAGGGIETQYF. The chain is built from TRBV4-2 and TRBJ2-5; TRBD2 aligns across 10 bases. Germline assignment: CDR1 LGHNA and CDR2 YNFKEQ. This CDR3 comprises 20 residues. The J segment lost 4 bases and the V segment lost 1 base, leaving 18 bases of the junction unmatched.

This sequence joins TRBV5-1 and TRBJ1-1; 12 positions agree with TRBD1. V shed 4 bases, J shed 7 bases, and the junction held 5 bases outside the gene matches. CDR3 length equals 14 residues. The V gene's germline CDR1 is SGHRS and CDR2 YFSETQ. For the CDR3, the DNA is TGCGCCAGCAGCACCGGGACAGGGGGCCTTGAAGCTTTCTTT. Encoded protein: CASSTGTGGLEAFF.

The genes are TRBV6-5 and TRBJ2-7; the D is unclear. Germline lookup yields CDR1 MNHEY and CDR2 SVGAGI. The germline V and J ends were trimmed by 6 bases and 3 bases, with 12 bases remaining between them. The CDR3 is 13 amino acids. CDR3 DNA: TGTGCCAGCAGCCGAAGTAAATACTACGAGCAGTACGTC. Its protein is CASSRSKYYEQYV.

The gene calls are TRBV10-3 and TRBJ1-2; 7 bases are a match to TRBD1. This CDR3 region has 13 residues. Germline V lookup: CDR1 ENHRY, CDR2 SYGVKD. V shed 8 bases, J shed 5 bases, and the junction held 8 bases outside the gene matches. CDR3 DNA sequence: TGTGCCATCCAAGGGGACAGAACATATGGCTACACCTTC. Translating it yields CAIQGDRTYGYTF.

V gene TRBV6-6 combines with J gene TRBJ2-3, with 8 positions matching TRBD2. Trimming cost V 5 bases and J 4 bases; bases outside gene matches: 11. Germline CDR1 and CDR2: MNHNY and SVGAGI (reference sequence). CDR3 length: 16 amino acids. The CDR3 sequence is CASSPPGGGRADTQYF. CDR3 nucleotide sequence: TGTGCCAGCAGTCCACCCGGGGGGGGCAGGGCAGATACGCAGTATTTT.

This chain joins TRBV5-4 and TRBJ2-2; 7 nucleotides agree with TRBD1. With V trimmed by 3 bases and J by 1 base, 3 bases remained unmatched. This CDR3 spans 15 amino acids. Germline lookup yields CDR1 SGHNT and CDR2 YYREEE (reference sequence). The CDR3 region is CASSSRQGNTGELFF. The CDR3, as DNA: TGTGCCAGCAGCTCTCGACAGGGGAACACCGGGGAGCTGTTTTTT.

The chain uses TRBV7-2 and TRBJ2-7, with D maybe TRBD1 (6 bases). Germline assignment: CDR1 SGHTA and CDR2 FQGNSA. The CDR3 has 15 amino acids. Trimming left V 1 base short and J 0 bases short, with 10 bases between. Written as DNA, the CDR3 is TGTGCCAGCAGCTTAGGACAGGATATCTCCTACGAGCAGTACTTC. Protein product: CASSLGQDISYEQYF.

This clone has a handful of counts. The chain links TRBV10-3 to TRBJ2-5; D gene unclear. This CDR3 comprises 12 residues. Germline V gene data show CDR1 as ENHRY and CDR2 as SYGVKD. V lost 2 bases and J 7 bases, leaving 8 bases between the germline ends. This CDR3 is CAISEDSRTQYF. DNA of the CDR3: TGTGCCATCAGTGAGGACTCCAGGACCCAGTACTTC.

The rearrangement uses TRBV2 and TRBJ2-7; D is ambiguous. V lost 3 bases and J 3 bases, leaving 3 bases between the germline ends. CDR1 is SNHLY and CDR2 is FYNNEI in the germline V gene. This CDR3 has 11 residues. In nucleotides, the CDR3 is TGTGCCAGCAGTGACAACTACGAGCAGTACTTC. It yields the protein CASSDNYEQYF. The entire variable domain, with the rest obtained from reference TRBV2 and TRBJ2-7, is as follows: EPEVTQTPSHQVTQMGQEVILRCVPISNHLYFYWYRQILGQKVEFLVSFYNNEISEKSEIFDDQFSVERPDGSNFTLKIRSTKLEDSAMYFCASSDNYEQYFGPGTRLTVT.

The CDR3 sequence is CASSSGQGQEKLFF. The CDR3, as DNA: TGTGCCAGCAGCTCGGGACAGGGGCAAGAAAAACTGTTTTTT. This sequence joins TRBV9 and TRBJ1-4, with 10 nucleotides matching TRBD1. Losses at the gene ends were 4 bases for V and 8 bases for J; bases not matched to a gene: 5. Germline values: CDR1 SGDLS, CDR2 YYNGEE. The CDR3 runs to 14 residues.

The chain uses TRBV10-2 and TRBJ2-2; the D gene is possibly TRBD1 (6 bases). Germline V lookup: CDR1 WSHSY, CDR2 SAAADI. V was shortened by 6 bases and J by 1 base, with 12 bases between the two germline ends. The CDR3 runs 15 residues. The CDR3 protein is CASSKGDKNTGELFF. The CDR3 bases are TGCGCCAGCAGCAAAGGGGACAAGAACACCGGGGAGCTGTTTTTT.

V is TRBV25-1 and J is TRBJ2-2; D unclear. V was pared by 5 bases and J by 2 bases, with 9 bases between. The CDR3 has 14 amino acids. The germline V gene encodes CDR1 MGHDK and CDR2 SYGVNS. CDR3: CASSNTFNTGELFF. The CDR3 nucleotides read TGTGCCAGCAGTAACACCTTTAACACCGGGGAGCTGTTTTTT.

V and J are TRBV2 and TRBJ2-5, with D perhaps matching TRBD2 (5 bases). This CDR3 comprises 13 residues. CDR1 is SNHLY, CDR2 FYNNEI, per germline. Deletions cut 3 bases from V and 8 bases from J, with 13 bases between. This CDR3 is CASSEDGRGTQYF. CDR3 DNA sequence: TGTGCCAGCAGTGAGGACGGACGGGGAACCCAGTACTTC.

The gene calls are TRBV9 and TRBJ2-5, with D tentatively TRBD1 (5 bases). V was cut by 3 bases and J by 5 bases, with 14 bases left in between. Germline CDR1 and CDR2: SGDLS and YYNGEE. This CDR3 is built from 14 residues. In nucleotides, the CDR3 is TGTGCCAGCAGCGCCTCCGTTTCAGGGGAGACCCAGTACTTC. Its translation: CASSASVSGETQYF.

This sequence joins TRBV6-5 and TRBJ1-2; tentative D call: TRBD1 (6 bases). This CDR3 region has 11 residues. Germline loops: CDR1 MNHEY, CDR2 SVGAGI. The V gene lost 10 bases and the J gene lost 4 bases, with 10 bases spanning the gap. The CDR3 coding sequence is TGTGCCACCGAGGACAGCTATGGCTACACCTTC. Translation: CATEDSYGYTF.